A single TCR beta chain is shown here with its context. Its antigen is undetermined. This specimen belongs to a study of T cell responses to AZD1222 COVID-19 vaccine. Whole-study results and caveats: Close to half of spike-specific TCRs reportedly recognize unmutated variant regions.

Losses at the gene ends were 1 base for V and 5 bases for J; bases not matched to a gene: 4. Germline CDR1 SEHNR, CDR2 FQNEAQ (reference sequence). The CDR3 covers 14 residues. Profiling relied on immunoSEQ multiplex PCR, and the TCRdb table lists in-frame clones only, not all of them. The sample includes more than 100,000 clones, around 89% seen only once; the top ten take 3.1%. V and J are TRBV7-9 and TRBJ1-1; TRBD1 agrees at 7 bases. The receptor's source is an adult in good health. Sequencing was performed on peripheral blood, taken on day 0 of AZD1222 vaccination. CDR3 nucleotides: TGTGCCAGCAGCTTAGGTTCAGGGGGGACTGAAGCTTTCTTT. Translation: CASSLGSGGTEAFF.